Listed below are T cell receptor beta chains from one sample, sequenced in a study of CD8 T cells in Susac syndrome. TCRdb re-derived calls from the immunoSEQ multiplex PCR reads in MiXCR, one entry per CDR3 protein. Of 160,000 or so distinct CDR3 sequences listed, around 94% are singletons. What was sequenced was CD4+ T cells from PBMCs. The receptors were sampled from a human donor with multiple sclerosis. Both conserved end residues are part of each CDR3. Fields, in order: V gene, clone size, D gene, J gene, CDR3 protein, CDR3 DNA. A D gene is named only where the DNA matches it firmly. For some rows the clone size is stated as once, few or many, or as a class when expanded; others skip it.

>TRBV12-3/TRBV12-4|-|TRBD1|TRBJ2-6
CASSFGGQGGSGANVLTF
TGTGCCAGCAGTTTCGGGGGACAGGGGGGTTCTGGGGCCAACGTCCTGACTTTC
>TRBV12-3/TRBV12-4|-|-|TRBJ1-3
CASSLSFGGGNTIYF
TGTGCCAGCAGTTTATCCTTTGGAGGTGGAAACACCATATATTTT
>TRBV6-1|-|-|TRBJ2-5
CASPKEETQYF
TGTGCCAGCCCTAAAGAAGAGACCCAGTACTTC
>TRBV11-2|once|-|TRBJ2-3
CASSTIGSSTDTQYF
TGTGCCAGCAGTACGATCGGGTCTAGCACAGATACGCAGTATTTT
>TRBV7-9|-|-|TRBJ1-1
CASSLQIGTEAFF
TGTGCCAGCAGCCTCCAGATCGGGACTGAAGCTTTCTTT
>TRBV24-1|-|TRBD1|TRBJ2-2
CATQGAMNTGELFF
TGTGCCACCCAGGGGGCGATGAACACCGGGGAGCTGTTTTTT
>TRBV5-1|-|-|TRBJ2-1
CASSLGQGSNNEQFF
TGCGCCAGCAGCTTGGGGCAGGGTAGTAACAATGAGCAGTTCTTC
>TRBV5-4|-|-|TRBJ2-5
CASSWDEGARETQYF
TGTGCCAGCAGCTGGGACGAGGGAGCTCGAGAGACCCAGTACTTC
>TRBV5-4|-|TRBD2|TRBJ2-3
CASSSLAGGLTDTQYF
TGTGCCAGCAGCTCTTTAGCGGGAGGGCTAACAGATACGCAGTATTTT
>TRBV19|-|-|TRBJ2-2
CASSPLGGSSDGELFF
TGTGCCAGTAGTCCCCTGGGAGGTTCATCCGACGGGGAGCTGTTTTTT
>TRBV9|-|-|TRBJ1-3
CASSVEGGGNTIYF
TGTGCCAGCAGCGTAGAGGGGGGCGGAAACACCATATATTTT
>TRBV20-1|-|-|TRBJ2-5
CSALNRFQETQYF
TGCAGTGCTCTCAACCGGTTCCAAGAGACCCAGTACTTC
>TRBV11-2|-|-|TRBJ2-7
CASSFQRTSYEQYF
TGTGCCAGCAGCTTTCAGCGGACCTCCTACGAGCAGTACTTC
>TRBV2|-|TRBD1|TRBJ2-7
CASKDRGYEQYF
TGTGCCAGCAAGGACAGGGGCTACGAGCAGTACTTC